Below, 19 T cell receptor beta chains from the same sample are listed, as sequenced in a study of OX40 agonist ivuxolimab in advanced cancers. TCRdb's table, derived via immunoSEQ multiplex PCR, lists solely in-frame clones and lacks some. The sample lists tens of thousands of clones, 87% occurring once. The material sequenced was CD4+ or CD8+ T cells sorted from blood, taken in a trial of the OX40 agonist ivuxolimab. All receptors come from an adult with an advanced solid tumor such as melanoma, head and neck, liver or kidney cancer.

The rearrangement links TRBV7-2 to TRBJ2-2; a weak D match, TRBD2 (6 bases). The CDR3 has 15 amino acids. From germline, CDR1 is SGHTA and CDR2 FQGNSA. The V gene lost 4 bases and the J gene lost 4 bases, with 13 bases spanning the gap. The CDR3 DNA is TGTGCCAGCAGCTCCCATAGCGGAGCCACCGGGGAGCTGTTTTTT. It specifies CASSSHSGATGELFF.

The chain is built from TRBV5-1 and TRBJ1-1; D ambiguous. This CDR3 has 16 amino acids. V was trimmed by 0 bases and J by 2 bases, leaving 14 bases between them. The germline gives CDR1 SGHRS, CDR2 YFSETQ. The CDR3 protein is CASSLEGLPGNTEAFF. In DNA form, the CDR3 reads TGCGCCAGCAGCTTGGAGGGTCTCCCGGGAAACACTGAAGCTTTCTTT.

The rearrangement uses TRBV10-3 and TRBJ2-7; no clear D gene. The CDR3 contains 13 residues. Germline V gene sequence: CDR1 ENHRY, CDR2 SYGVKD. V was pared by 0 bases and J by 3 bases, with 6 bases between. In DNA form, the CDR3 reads TGTGCCATCAGTGAGTCCGGCCTCTACGAGCAGTACTTC. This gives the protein CAISESGLYEQYF.

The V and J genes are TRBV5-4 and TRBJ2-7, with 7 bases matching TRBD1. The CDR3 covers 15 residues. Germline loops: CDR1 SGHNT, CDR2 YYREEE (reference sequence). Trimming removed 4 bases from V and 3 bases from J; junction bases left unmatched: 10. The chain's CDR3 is CASSRDRLVSYEQYF. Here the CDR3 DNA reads TGTGCCAGCAGCCGGGACAGACTCGTGAGCTACGAGCAGTACTTC.

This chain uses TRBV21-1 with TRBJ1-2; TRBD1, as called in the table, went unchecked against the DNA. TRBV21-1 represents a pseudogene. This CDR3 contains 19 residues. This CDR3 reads CASSKVSGELDTCLCGYTF. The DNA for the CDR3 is TGTGCCAGCAGCAAAGTGTCAGGGGAGCTGGATACGTGCCTCTGCGGCTACACCTTC.

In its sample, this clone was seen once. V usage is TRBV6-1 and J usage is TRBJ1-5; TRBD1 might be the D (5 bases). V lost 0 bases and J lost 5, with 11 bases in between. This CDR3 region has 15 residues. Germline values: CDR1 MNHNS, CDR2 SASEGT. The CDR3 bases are TGTGCCAGCAGTGAAGCAGGAGGGGTCCATCAGCCCCAGCATTTT. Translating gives CASSEAGGVHQPQHF.

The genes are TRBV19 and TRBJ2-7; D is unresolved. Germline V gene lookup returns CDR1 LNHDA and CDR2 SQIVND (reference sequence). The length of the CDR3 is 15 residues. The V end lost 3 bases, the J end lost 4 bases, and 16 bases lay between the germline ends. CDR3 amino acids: CASSILSAKAYEQYF. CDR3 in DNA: TGTGCCAGTAGTATTCTCTCGGCAAAAGCTTACGAGCAGTACTTC.

The CDR3 reads CASSRTSGGLNEQFF. CDR3 sequence (DNA): TGTGCCAGCTCAAGGACTAGCGGGGGCCTAAATGAGCAGTTCTTC. The rearrangement uses TRBV18 and TRBJ2-1, with 13 nucleotides matching TRBD2. From germline, CDR1 is KGHSH and CDR2 LQKENI. Trimming cost V 5 bases and J 7 bases; bases outside gene matches: 5. The CDR3 runs 15 residues.

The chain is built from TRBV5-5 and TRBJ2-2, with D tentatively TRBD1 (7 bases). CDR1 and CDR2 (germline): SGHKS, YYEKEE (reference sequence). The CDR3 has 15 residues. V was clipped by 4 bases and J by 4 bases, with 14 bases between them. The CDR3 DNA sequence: TGTGCCAGCAGCCCTGGGCAGGGGGGCACCGGGGAGCTGTTTTTT. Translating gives CASSPGQGGTGELFF.

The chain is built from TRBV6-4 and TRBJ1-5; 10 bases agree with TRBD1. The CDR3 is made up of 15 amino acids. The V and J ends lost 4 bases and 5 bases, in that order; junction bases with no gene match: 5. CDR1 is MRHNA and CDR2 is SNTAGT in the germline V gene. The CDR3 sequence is CASSALDRGHQPQHF. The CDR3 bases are TGTGCCAGCAGTGCCCTAGACAGGGGGCATCAGCCCCAGCATTTT.

Here the CDR3 reads CASSFQGRGENEKLFF. The CDR3 nucleotides are TGCGCCAGCAGCTTCCAGGGTCGCGGGGAAAATGAAAAACTGTTTTTT. The chain links TRBV5-1 to TRBJ1-4; possibly TRBD1 for D (5 bases). Trimming stripped 2 bases from V and 5 bases from J, with 16 bases between. The CDR3 extends over 16 amino acids. Per germline, CDR1 SGHRS and CDR2 YFSETQ.

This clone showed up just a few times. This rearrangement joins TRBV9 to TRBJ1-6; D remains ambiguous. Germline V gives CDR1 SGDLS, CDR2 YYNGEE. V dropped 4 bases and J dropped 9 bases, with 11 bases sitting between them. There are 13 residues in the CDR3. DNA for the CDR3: TGTGCCAGCAGCCCGGGATTGGGTTCACCCCTCCACTTT. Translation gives CASSPGLGSPLHF. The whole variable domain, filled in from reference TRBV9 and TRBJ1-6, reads DSGVTQTPKHLITATGQRVTLRCSPRSGDLSVYWYQQSLDQGLQFLIQYYNGEERAKGNILERFSAQQFPDLHSELNLSSLELGDSALYFCASSPGLGSPLHFGNGTRLTVT.

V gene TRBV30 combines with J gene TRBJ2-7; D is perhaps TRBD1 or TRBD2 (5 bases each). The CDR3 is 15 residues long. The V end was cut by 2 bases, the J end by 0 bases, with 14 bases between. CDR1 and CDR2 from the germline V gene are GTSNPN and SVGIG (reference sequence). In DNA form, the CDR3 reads TGTGCCTGGAGTCGGGGCGTTTCGAGCTCCTACGAGCAGTACTTC. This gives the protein CAWSRGVSSSYEQYF.

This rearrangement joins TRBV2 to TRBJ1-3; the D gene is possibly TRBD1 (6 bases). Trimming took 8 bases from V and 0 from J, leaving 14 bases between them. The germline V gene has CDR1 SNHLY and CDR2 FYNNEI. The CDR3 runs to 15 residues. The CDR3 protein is CASPGGQYSGNTIYF. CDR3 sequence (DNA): TGTGCCAGCCCAGGCGGACAGTACTCTGGAAACACCATATATTTT.

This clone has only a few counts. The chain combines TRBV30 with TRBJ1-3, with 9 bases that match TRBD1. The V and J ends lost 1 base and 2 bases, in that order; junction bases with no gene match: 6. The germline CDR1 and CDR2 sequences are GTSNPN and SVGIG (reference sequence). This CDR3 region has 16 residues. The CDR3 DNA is TGTGCCTGGAGTGCTGGGGACAGGGTACCTGGAAACACCATATATTTT. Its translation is CAWSAGDRVPGNTIYF.

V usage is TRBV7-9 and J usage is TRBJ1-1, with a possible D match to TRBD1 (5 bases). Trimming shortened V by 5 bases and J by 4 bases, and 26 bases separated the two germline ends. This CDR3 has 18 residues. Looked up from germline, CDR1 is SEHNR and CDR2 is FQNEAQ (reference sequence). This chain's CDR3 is CASSNPRDDSLPGTEAFF. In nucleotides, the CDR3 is TGTGCCAGCAGCAACCCCCGGGACGACTCTCTGCCGGGCACTGAAGCTTTCTTT.

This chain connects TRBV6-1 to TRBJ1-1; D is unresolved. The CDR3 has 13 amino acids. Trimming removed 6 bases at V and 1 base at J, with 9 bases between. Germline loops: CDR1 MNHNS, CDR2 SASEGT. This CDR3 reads CASSPSKNTEAFF. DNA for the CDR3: TGTGCCAGCAGCCCGTCTAAGAACACTGAAGCTTTCTTT.

The CDR3 loop is CASSRCSAGAQRDYGYTF. In nucleotides, the CDR3 is TGTGCCAGCAGCAGGTGTTCGGCAGGGGCGCAAAGGGACTATGGCTACACCTTC. V and J are TRBV21-1 and TRBJ1-2; TRBD1 is the table's D call and was not checked against the DNA. TRBV21-1 is designated a pseudogene. This CDR3 region has 18 residues.

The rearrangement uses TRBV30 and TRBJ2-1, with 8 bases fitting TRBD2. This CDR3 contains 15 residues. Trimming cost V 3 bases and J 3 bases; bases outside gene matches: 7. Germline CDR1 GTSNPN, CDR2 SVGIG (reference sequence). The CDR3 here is CAWRRGAGGYNEQFF. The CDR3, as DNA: TGTGCCTGGAGGCGAGGGGCGGGGGGCTACAATGAGCAGTTCTTC.